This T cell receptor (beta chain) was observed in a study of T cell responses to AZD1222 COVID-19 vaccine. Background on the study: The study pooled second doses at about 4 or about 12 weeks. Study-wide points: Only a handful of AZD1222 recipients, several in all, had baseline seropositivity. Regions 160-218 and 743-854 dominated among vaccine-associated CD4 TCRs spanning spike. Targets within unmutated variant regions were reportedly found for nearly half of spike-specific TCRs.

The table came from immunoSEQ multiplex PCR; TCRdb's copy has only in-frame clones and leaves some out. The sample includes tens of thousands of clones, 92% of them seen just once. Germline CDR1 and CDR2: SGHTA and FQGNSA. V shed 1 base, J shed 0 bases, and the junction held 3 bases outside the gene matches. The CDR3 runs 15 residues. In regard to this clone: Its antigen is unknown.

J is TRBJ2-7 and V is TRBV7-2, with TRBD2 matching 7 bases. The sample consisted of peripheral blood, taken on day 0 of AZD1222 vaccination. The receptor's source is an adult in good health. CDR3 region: CASSLGLAASYEQYF. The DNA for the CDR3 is TGTGCCAGCAGCTTAGGTCTAGCGGCCTCCTACGAGCAGTACTTC.